Given below is one TCR beta chain in context. The data belong to a study of blood T cell repertoires in COVID-19. In the original processing: The assay estimated nucleated cells by amplifying reference gene primers. Clones were sequenced by immunoSEQ multiplex PCR, and TCRdb holds only the in-frame ones, with some missing. The V and J calls and clone size come from that table; D and trimming were worked out from the DNA. The table lists over 150,000 clones, roughly nine tenths of them singletons. The CDR3 contains 15 residues. Germline assignment: CDR1 MNHEY and CDR2 SVGAGI. V was clipped by 2 bases and J by 6 bases, with 11 bases between them.

The sequenced material came from PBMCs or T cells enriched from blood (not recorded which). The chain carries TRBV6-5 and TRBJ1-6, with a possible D match to TRBD1 (5 bases). This TCR was sampled from a woman in her forties or fifties who had recovered from COVID-19. For the CDR3, the DNA is TGTGCCAGCAGTTACGGACAACAGCGTAATTCACCCCTCCACTTT. This sequence encodes CASSYGQQRNSPLHF.